The subject of this entry is one T cell receptor (beta chain). Its antigen is undetermined. TCRdb independently ran MiXCR on the reads; one entry per CDR3 protein. The data contain some 500,000 distinct CDR3 sequences, 30% to 40% of them seen just once; the ten biggest clones take up 15% to 20%. The length of the CDR3 is 14 residues. The V end was cut by 3 bases, the J end by 6 bases, with 12 bases between. Germline V gene data show CDR1 as MNHEY and CDR2 as SVGEGT. This record comes from a study of T cell repertoires in cytomegalovirus infection. Turning to the study itself: Peptides in the study included HLA-C-restricted and HLA-B-restricted CMV epitopes.

Study-wide results and caveats: Ex vivo responses were dominated by HLA-C-restricted CMV-specific TCR beta clonotypes.

The chain uses TRBV6-2 or TRBV6-3 and TRBJ1-5, with D uncertain. This receptor was obtained from a human donor in good health (CMV status not recorded). Some clones in this sample may be carry-over from other donors' samples. Sequencing used cultured PBMCs, obtained from culture after CMV antigen stimulation. CDR3 loop: CASSYRVLAQPQHF. The CDR3 coding sequence is TGTGCCAGCAGTTATAGGGTATTGGCTCAGCCCCAGCATTTT.